The present T cell receptor beta chain was sequenced within a study of CD8 T cells in ankylosing spondylitis. Concerning this clonotype itself: What it recognizes is unknown.

General observations from the study: Disease-linked clones had a CD8+ phenotype and relatively low frequency in peripheral blood. Enrichment of disease-linked clones was reportedly significant in matched ankylosing spondylitis synovial fluid. Before this, some motif variants had been reported in reactive arthritis synovial fluid and blood.

Quantitative barcoded 5'-RACE was used to prepare TCR beta libraries. TCRdb processed the 5' RACE reads anew with MiXCR; each CDR3 protein has one entry. In the table there are some 270,000 distinct CDR3 sequences, roughly a third of which are singletons. The CDR3 length is 14 residues. V was shortened by 0 bases and J by 2 bases, with 9 bases between the two germline ends. Germline values: CDR1 SGHRS, CDR2 YFSETQ. Sequencing used blood, either unsorted or a sorted T cell fraction (not recorded which). This chain links TRBV5-1 with TRBJ2-7, with D perhaps TRBD1 (6 bases). This clonotype originated in a male donor with ankylosing spondylitis or in good health (not recorded which). The CDR3 region has the DNA TGCGCCAGCAGCTTGGTTCAGGGGCCCTACGAGCAGTACTTC. This translates into CASSLVQGPYEQYF.